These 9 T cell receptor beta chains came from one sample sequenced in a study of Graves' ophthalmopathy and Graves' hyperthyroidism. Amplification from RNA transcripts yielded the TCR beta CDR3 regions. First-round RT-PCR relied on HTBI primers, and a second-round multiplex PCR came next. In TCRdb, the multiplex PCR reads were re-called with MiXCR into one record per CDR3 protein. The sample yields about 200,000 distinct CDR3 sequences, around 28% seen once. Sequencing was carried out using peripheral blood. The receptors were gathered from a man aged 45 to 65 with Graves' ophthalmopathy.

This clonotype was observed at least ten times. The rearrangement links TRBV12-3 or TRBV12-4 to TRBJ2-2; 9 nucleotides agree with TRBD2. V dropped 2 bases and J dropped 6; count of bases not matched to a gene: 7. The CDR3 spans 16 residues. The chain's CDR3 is CASSLRPSGISGELFF. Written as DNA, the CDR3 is TGTGCCAGCAGTTTAAGGCCTAGCGGGATATCCGGGGAGCTGTTTTTT.

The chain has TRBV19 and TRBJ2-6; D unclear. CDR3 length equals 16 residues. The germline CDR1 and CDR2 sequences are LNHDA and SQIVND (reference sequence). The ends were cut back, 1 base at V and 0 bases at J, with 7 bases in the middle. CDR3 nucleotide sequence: TGTGCCAGTAGTATAGGGCAGACCTCTGGGGCCAACGTCCTGACTTTC. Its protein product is CASSIGQTSGANVLTF.

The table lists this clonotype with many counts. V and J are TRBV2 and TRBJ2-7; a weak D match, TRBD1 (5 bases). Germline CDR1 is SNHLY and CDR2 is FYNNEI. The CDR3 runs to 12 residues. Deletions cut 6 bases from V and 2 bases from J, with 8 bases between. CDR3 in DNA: TGTGCCAGCAGCCCGGACACCTACGAGCAGTACTTC. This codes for CASSPDTYEQYF. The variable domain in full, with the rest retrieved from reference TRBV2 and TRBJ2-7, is EPEVTQTPSHQVTQMGQEVILRCVPISNHLYFYWYRQILGQKVEFLVSFYNNEISEKSEIFDDQFSVERPDGSNFTLKIRSTKLEDSAMYFCASSPDTYEQYFGPGTRLTVT.

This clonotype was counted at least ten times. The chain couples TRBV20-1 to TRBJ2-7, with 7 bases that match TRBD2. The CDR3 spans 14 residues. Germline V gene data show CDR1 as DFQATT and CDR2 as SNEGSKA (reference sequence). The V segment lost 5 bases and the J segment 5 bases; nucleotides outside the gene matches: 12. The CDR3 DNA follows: TGCAGTGCTTACAACTTACTAGCGCTCAACGAGCAGTACTTC. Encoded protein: CSAYNLLALNEQYF.

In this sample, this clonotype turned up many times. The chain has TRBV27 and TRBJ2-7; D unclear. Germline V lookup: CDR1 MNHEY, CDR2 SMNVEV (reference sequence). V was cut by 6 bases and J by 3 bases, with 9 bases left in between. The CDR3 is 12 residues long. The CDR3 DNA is TGTGCCAGCAGGGCAGGTATCTACGAGCAGTACTTC. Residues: CASRAGIYEQYF.

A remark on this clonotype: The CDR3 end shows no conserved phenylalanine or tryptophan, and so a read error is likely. CDR3 sequence reads: CATRDRASTGELFS. Here the CDR3 DNA reads TGTGCCACCCGGGACAGGGCGTCCACCGGGGAGCTGTTTTCT. J is TRBJ2-2 and V is TRBV24-1; the match to TRBD1 covers 9 bases. V trimming: 9 bases; J trimming: 4 bases; junction bases outside the gene matches: 5. Germline CDR1 and CDR2: KGHDR and SFDVKD. The CDR3 totals 14 residues.

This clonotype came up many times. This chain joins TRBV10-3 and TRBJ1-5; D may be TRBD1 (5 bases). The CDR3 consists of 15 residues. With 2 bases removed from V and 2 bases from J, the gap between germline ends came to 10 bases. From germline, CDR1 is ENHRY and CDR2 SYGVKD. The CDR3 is CAISEDSLGNQPQHF. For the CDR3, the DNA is TGTGCCATCAGTGAGGACAGCCTGGGCAATCAGCCCCAGCATTTT.

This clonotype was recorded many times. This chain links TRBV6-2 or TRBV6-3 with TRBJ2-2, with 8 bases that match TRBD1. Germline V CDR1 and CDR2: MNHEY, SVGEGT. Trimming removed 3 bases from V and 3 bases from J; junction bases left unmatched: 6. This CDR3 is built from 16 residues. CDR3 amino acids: CASSYPTGVDTGELFF. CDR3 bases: TGTGCCAGCAGTTATCCGACAGGGGTCGACACCGGGGAGCTGTTTTTT.

The CDR3 sequence is CASSLWQGLGQPQHF. As DNA, the CDR3 is TGTGCCAGCAGTTTGTGGCAGGGGTTGGGTCAGCCCCAGCATTTT. The V and J genes are TRBV28 and TRBJ1-5, with D tentatively TRBD1 (6 bases). Looked up from germline, CDR1 is MDHEN and CDR2 is SYDVKM. This CDR3 has 15 residues. V was trimmed by 3 bases and J by 6 bases, leaving 15 bases between them.